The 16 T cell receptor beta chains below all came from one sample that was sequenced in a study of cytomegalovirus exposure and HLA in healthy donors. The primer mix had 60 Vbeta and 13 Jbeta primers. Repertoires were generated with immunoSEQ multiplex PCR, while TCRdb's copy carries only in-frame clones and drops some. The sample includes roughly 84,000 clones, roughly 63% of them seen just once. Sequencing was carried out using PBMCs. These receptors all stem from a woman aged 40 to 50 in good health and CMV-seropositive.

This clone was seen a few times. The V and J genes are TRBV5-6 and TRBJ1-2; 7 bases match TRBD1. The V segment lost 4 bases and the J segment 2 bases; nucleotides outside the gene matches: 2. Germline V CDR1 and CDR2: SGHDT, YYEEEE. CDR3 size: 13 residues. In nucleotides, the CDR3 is TGTGCCAGCAGCCCGACAGGGAACTATGGCTACACCTTC. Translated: CASSPTGNYGYTF. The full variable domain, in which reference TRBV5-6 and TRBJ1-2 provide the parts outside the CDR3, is DAGVTQSPTHLIKTRGQQVTLRCSPKSGHDTVSWYQQALGQGPQFIFQYYEEEERQRGNFPDRFSGHQFPNYSSELNVNALLLGDSALYLCASSPTGNYGYTFGSGTRLTVV.

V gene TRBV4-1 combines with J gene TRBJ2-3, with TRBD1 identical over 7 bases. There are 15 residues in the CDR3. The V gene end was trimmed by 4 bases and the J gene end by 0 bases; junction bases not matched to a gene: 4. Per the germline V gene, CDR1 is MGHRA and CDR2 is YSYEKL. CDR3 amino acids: CASSLTGSSTDTQYF. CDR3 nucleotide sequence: TGCGCCAGCAGCCTGACAGGGTCTAGCACAGATACGCAGTATTTT.

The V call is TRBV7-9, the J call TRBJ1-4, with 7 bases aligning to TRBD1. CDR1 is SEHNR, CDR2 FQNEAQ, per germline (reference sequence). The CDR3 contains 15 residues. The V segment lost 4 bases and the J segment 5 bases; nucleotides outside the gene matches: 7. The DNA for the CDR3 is TGTGCCAGCAGCTCCCTAGGGACAGAGAATGAAAAACTGTTTTTT. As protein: CASSSLGTENEKLFF.

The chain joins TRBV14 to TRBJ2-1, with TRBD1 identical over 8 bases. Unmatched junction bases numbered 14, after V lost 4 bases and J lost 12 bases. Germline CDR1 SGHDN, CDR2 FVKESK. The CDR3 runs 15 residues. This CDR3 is CASSPWDRIGQGQFF. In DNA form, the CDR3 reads TGTGCCAGCAGCCCGTGGGACAGAATCGGACAGGGGCAGTTCTTC. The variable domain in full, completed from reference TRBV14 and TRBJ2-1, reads EAGVTQFPSHSVIEKGQTVTLRCDPISGHDNLYWYRRVMGKEIKFLLHFVKESKQDESGMPNNRFLAERTGGTYSTLKVQPAELEDSGVYFCASSPWDRIGQGQFFGPGTRLTVL.

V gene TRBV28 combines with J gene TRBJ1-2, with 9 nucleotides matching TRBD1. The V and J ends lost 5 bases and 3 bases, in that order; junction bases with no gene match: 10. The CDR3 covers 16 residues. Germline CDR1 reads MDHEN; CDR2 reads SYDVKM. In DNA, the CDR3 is TGTGCCAGCAGTCACGGGACAGGGTTCGGTGACTATGGCTACACCTTC. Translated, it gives CASSHGTGFGDYGYTF.

In DNA form, the CDR3 reads TGTGCCAGCAGTTTAGGAGGCAGGGGGAACACCGGGGAGCTGTTTTTT. It encodes CASSLGGRGNTGELFF. The chain carries TRBV28 and TRBJ2-2, with D perhaps TRBD1 (6 bases). Trimming removed 2 bases from V and 1 base from J, with 11 bases in between. Germline V CDR1 and CDR2: MDHEN, SYDVKM. The CDR3 is 16 residues long. Looking up the rest from reference TRBV28 and TRBJ2-2 gives the full variable domain: DVKVTQSSRYLVKRTGEKVFLECVQDMDHENMFWYRQDPGLGLRLIYFSYDVKMKEKGDIPEGYSVSREKKERFSLILESASTNQTSMYLCASSLGGRGNTGELFFGEGSRLTVL.

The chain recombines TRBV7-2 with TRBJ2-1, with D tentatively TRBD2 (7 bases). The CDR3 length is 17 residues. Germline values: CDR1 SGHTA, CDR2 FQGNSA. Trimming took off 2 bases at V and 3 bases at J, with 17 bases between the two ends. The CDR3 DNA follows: TGTGCCAGCAGCTTAAATGGGGGCGGGAGTGGCTACAATGAGCAGTTCTTC. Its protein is CASSLNGGGSGYNEQFF.

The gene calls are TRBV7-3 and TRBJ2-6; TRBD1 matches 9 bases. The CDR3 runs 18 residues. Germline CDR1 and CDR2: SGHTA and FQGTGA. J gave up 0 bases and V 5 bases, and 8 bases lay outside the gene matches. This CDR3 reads CASSQRTGGGSGANVLTF. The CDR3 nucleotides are TGTGCCAGCAGCCAGAGAACAGGGGGCGGCTCTGGGGCCAACGTCCTGACTTTC. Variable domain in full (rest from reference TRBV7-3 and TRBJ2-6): GAGVSQTPSNKVTEKGKYVELRCDPISGHTALYWYRQSLGQGPEFLIYFQGTGAADDSGLPNDRFFAVRPEGSVSTLKIQRTERGDSAVYLCASSQRTGGGSGANVLTFGAGSRLTVL.

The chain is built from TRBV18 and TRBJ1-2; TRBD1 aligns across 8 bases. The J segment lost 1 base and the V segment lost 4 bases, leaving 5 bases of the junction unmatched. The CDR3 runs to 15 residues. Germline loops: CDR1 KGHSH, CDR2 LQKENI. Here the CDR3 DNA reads TGTGCCAGCTCACTGAACGACAGGGGTAACTATGGCTACACCTTC. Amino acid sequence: CASSLNDRGNYGYTF.

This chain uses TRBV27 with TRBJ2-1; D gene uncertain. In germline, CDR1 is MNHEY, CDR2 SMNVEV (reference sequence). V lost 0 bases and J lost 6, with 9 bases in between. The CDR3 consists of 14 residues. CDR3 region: CASSLSRLTNEQFF. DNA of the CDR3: TGTGCCAGCAGTTTATCGAGACTCACCAATGAGCAGTTCTTC.

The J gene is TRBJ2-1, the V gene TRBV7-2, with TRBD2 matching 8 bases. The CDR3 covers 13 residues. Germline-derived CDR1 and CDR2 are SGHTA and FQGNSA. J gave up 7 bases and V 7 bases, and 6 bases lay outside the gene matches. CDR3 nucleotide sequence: TGTGCCAGCACCCCGCGGGGGGCAAATGAGCAGTTCTTC. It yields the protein CASTPRGANEQFF.

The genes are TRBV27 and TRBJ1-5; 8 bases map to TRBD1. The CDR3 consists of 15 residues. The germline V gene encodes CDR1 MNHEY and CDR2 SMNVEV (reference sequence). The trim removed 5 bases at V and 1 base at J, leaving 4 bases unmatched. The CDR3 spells CASSIQGASNQPQHF. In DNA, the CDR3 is TGTGCCAGCAGTATCCAGGGGGCGAGCAATCAGCCCCAGCATTTT.

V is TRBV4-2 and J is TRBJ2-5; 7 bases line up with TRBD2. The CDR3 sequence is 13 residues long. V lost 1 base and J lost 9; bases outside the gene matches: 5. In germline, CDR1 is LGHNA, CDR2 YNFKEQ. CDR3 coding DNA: TGTGCCAGCAGCCAAGGGTTGGGGAGGGCCCAGTACTTC. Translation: CASSQGLGRAQYF.

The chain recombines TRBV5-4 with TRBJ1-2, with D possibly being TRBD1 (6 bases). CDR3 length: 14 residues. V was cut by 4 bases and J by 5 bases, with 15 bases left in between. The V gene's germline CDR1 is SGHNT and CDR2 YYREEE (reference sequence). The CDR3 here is CASSVGGAIYGYTF. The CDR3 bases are TGTGCCAGCAGCGTTGGGGGGGCGATATATGGCTACACCTTC. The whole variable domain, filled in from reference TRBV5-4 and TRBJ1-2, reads ETGVTQSPTHLIKTRGQQVTLRCSSQSGHNTVSWYQQALGQGPQFIFQYYREEENGRGNFPPRFSGLQFPNYSSELNVNALELDDSALYLCASSVGGAIYGYTFGSGTRLTVV.

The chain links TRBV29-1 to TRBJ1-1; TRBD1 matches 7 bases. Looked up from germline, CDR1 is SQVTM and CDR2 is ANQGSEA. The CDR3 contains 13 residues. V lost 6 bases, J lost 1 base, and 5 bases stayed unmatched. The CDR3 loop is CSVGTVPNTEAFF. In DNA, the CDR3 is TGCAGCGTGGGGACAGTTCCGAACACTGAAGCTTTCTTT.

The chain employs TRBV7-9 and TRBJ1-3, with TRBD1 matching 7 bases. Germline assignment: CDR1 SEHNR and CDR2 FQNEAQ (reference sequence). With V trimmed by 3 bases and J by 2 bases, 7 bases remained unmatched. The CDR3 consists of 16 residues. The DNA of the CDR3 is TGTGCCAGCAGCTTCTTTGGGACAGTTACTGGAAACACCATATATTTT. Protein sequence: CASSFFGTVTGNTIYF.